The present T cell receptor (beta chain) was sequenced within a study of blood T cell repertoires in COVID-19. Overall study context: The samples span acute and convalescent COVID-19 from the United States, Italy and Spain.

The assay was immunoSEQ multiplex PCR, and TCRdb's table has in-frame clones only and misses some. The repertoire holds 400,000 or so clones, around 90% seen once, with approximately 2% in the top ten. The CDR3 length is 17 residues. In germline, CDR1 is SEHNR, CDR2 FQNEAQ (reference sequence). V lost 4 bases and J 5 bases, leaving 20 bases between the germline ends. The J gene is TRBJ1-4, the V gene TRBV7-9, with D uncertain. Sequenced: PBMCs or T cells enriched from blood (not recorded which). The source of this sequence is a middle-aged woman with acute COVID-19. CDR3 nucleotide sequence: TGTGCCAGCAGCTCCCCCCCGCGGGGTTACTTAAATGAAAAACTGTTTTTT. Amino acids: CASSSPPRGYLNEKLFF.